This T cell receptor beta chain appears in the sequencing data of a study of blood T cell repertoires in COVID-19. Study in general: Italy, Spain and the United States were the sources of the convalescent and acute COVID-19 samples. The analysed material was cDNA or gDNA that came from T cells, B-cell-depleted T cells, or PBMCs.

Source study methods: Amplified reference gene primers provided the basis for estimating nucleated cell counts. The repertoire was sequenced with immunoSEQ multiplex PCR; TCRdb's copy has only in-frame clones and lacks some. That table gives V, J and clone size, and the DNA gave D and trimming. The sample gives fewer than 150,000 clones, approximately 89% of which show up once; around 28% is in the top ten. J lost 9 bases, V lost 3 bases, and 4 bases had no gene match. Germline CDR1 and CDR2: MRHNA and SNTAGT. There are 15 residues in the CDR3. The TCR originated in a human donor in a cohort sampled during active COVID-19. Sequencing used peripheral blood. This chain joins TRBV6-4 and TRBJ1-6; 11 bases match TRBD1. The CDR3 sequence is CASSESGQGASPLHF. The CDR3 DNA sequence: TGTGCCAGCAGTGAGAGTGGACAGGGGGCTTCACCCCTCCACTTT.